Below are 11 T cell receptor beta chains sequenced from a single sample in a study of patients and donors after allogeneic stem cell transplantation. TCRdb fed the RT-PCR reads into MiXCR, producing one record per CDR3 protein. The sample holds some 960,000 distinct CDR3 sequences; around 17% are singletons and the top ten take 6%. Source material: blood, either unsorted or a sorted T cell fraction (not recorded which). These receptors came from a human donor who was either an allogeneic HSCT recipient or a stem cell or donor lymphocyte infusion donor (not recorded which). It is not recorded whose cells these are; they may come from a transplant donor.

The rearrangement uses TRBV29-1 and TRBJ2-6; D is uncertain. The germline V and J ends were trimmed by 0 bases and 4 bases, with 13 bases remaining between them. Germline values: CDR1 SQVTM, CDR2 ANQGSEA. There are 16 residues in the CDR3. The CDR3 DNA is TGCAGCGTTGAAGATCTTCTCGGGCTAGGGGCCAACGTCCTGACTTTC. This sequence encodes CSVEDLLGLGANVLTF.

This clonotype turned up a few times. This sequence joins TRBV7-2 and TRBJ2-2; perhaps D is TRBD1 or TRBD2 (6 bases each). The germline V gene has CDR1 SGHTA and CDR2 FQGNSA. The CDR3 loop spans 15 amino acids. Trimming removed 7 bases at V and 7 bases at J, with 19 bases between. The CDR3 loop reads CASKGVASVSGELFF. The CDR3 nucleotides read TGTGCCAGCAAGGGGGTGGCTAGCGTCAGCGGGGAGCTGTTTTTT.

This clonotype was seen repeatedly, ten times or more. This chain joins TRBV12-3 or TRBV12-4 and TRBJ2-3, with TRBD2 identical over 10 bases. This CDR3 region has 16 residues. J was trimmed by 4 bases and V by 5 bases; bases with no gene match: 9. CDR3 protein: CASSLTGTSAADTQYF. CDR3 coding DNA: TGTGCCAGCAGTCTCACCGGGACTAGCGCGGCAGATACGCAGTATTTT.

This clonotype was counted a few times. The chain joins TRBV6-5 to TRBJ2-3, with TRBD2 identical over 9 bases. The CDR3 has 17 amino acids. The germline V gene has CDR1 MNHEY and CDR2 SVGAGI. With V trimmed by 1 base and J by 4 bases, 9 bases remained unmatched. CDR3 coding DNA: TGTGCCAGCAGTTACTTAAATAGCGGGGGAGCCTCAGATACGCAGTATTTT. Translated: CASSYLNSGGASDTQYF.

This clonotype was picked up a small number of times. The CDR3 here is CASSHGQGDQQYF. In nucleotides, the CDR3 is TGTGCCAGCAGCCACGGACAGGGCGACCAGCAGTACTTC. V usage is TRBV3-1 and J usage is TRBJ2-7; 8 nucleotides match TRBD1. V was pared by 3 bases and J by 8 bases, with 6 bases of the junction left unmatched. CDR1 LGHDT and CDR2 YNNKEL come from the germline V gene (reference sequence). The CDR3 covers 13 residues.

The V and J genes are TRBV12-3 or TRBV12-4 and TRBJ2-7, with TRBD1 matching over 8 bases. The CDR3 totals 14 residues. V trimming: 6 bases; J trimming: 5 bases; junction bases outside the gene matches: 9. The CDR3 loop reads CASSFRDRRNEQYF. The CDR3 DNA reads TGTGCCAGCAGCTTCCGGGACAGGAGGAACGAGCAGTACTTC.

The genes are TRBV4-2 and TRBJ2-2, with 9 bases matching TRBD2. Germline values: CDR1 LGHNA, CDR2 YNFKEQ. CDR3 length: 16 amino acids. V trimming: 0 bases; J trimming: 4 bases; junction bases outside the gene matches: 3. The CDR3 reads CASSQEWRGGTGELFF. The CDR3 DNA is TGTGCCAGCAGCCAAGAGTGGCGGGGGGGCACCGGGGAGCTGTTTTTT.

The V gene is TRBV28, the J gene TRBJ1-3; D is ambiguous. V shed 7 bases and J shed 0 bases, with 13 bases lying between them. CDR3 length: 15 amino acids. CDR1 is MDHEN, CDR2 SYDVKM, per germline. CDR3 in amino acids: CASNPGPLSGNTIYF. Here the CDR3 DNA reads TGTGCCAGCAACCCCGGCCCTCTCTCTGGAAACACCATATATTTT.

This clonotype was seen repeatedly, ten times or more. The CDR3 sequence is CSVSDTEAFF. CDR3 nucleotides: TGCAGCGTCTCGGACACTGAAGCTTTCTTT. The rearrangement joins TRBV29-1 to TRBJ1-1; D remains unclear. V lost 6 bases and J 3 bases, leaving 5 bases between the germline ends. CDR3 size: 10 residues. Germline values: CDR1 SQVTM, CDR2 ANQGSEA. Full variable domain (remainder filled in from reference TRBV29-1 and TRBJ1-1): SAVISQKPSRDICQRGTSLTIQCQVDSQVTMMFWYRQQPGQSLTLIATANQGSEATYESGFVIDKFPISRPNLTFSTLTVSNMSPEDSSIYLCSVSDTEAFFGQGTRLTVV.

The DNA for the CDR3 is TGTGCCAGCAGTTTACTAGGGCCCCAGGTCACCTACGAGCAGTACTTC. Protein product: CASSLLGPQVTYEQYF. The chain is built from TRBV28 and TRBJ2-7; D is ambiguous. Germline V gives CDR1 MDHEN, CDR2 SYDVKM. The length of the CDR3 is 16 residues. The V and J ends lost 2 bases and 2 bases respectively, with 16 bases between them.

The rearrangement joins TRBV12-3 or TRBV12-4 to TRBJ1-2, with TRBD1 as a possible D gene (6 bases). The CDR3 loop spans 13 amino acids. Deletions cut 6 bases from V and 5 bases from J, with 13 bases between. In nucleotides, the CDR3 is TGTGCCAGCAGACCGACAGGTCCTTATGGCTACACCTTC. It specifies CASRPTGPYGYTF.